This T cell receptor (beta chain) was captured by sequencing in a study of graft-versus-host responses after intestinal transplantation. Study observations and caveats: Among recipient marrow samples, GvH clones were found; some appeared first in ileum or blood.

Points on this clone: The antigen is undetermined.

V was shortened by 1 base and J by 2 bases, with 9 bases between the two germline ends. The CDR3 is 16 amino acids. Per the germline V gene, CDR1 is SNHLY and CDR2 is FYNNEI. Lamina propria and intraepithelial lymphocytes were released by processing graft tissue. TCRdb's table, derived via immunoSEQ multiplex PCR, lists solely in-frame clones and lacks some. The sample has thousands of clones, about 83% seen once. The material was ileum tissue, obtained approximately 290 days after intestinal transplant. V is TRBV2 and J is TRBJ2-6; D possibly matches TRBD1 or TRBD2 (6 bases each). The origin of this receptor is a human patient who received an intestinal transplant, so some T cells may come from the graft donor. CDR3 nucleotide sequence: TGTGCCAGCAGTGAAGAGGGGGGAGCTGGGGCCAACGTCCTGACTTTC. This translates into CASSEEGGAGANVLTF.